These 2 T cell receptor beta chains came from one sample sequenced in a study of T cells in Graves' hyperthyroidism and ophthalmopathy. RNA transcripts yielded amplified TCR beta CDR3 regions. Researchers ran a first-round RT-PCR on the TCR CDR3 using the HTBI primer set. TCRdb itself ran the multiplex PCR reads through MiXCR, one entry per CDR3 protein. Of just under 750,000 distinct CDR3 sequences in the sample, approximately 36% were seen once. The sample consisted of blood. The receptors here all came from a middle-aged woman with Graves' hyperthyroidism.

This clonotype came up many times. The V gene is TRBV29-1, the J gene TRBJ1-1; 7 positions agree with TRBD1. The junction had 6 bases not matched to a gene; V was cut back by 5 bases and J by 6 bases. CDR3 length equals 12 residues. Germline CDR1 and CDR2: SQVTM and ANQGSEA. The CDR3 loop is CSVRDSFPEAFF. The CDR3 nucleotides read TGCAGCGTTCGGGACAGCTTCCCTGAAGCTTTCTTT.

There are many counts of this clonotype. The chain combines TRBV7-9 with TRBJ1-2; maybe TRBD1 (6 bases). Per the germline V gene, CDR1 is SEHNR and CDR2 is FQNEAQ (reference sequence). The CDR3 sequence is 15 residues long. V dropped 8 bases and J dropped 4 bases, with 20 bases sitting between them. The CDR3: CASGTDRSGPYGYTF. The CDR3 DNA sequence: TGTGCCAGCGGAACCGACAGGTCCGGCCCCTATGGCTACACCTTC.